The 25 T cell receptor beta chains given below trace back to one sample, sequenced in a study of radiation and T cells in renal cell carcinoma. Regarding time point: blood 4 weeks post-SBRT, at nephrectomy. Described treatment: 15 Gy SBRT to primary tumor, nephrectomy 4 weeks later. Produced via immunoSEQ multiplex PCR; TCRdb's table is partial and in-frame only. This repertoire shows some 150,000 clones, 75% to 90% found once; its top ten account for 15% to 20%. Sequenced here: blood, sampled from a patient whose treatment included radiotherapy and nephrectomy. These receptors all stem from a woman aged 45-60 years with renal cell carcinoma.

The V call is TRBV9, the J call TRBJ2-5; 9 bases agree with TRBD1. Looked up from germline, CDR1 is SGDLS and CDR2 is YYNGEE. After removal of 7 bases from V and 5 bases from J, the junction contained 0 bases not matched to a gene. The CDR3 has 11 amino acids. CDR3 bases: TGTGCCAGCGGACAGGGGGAGACCCAGTACTTC. Amino acid sequence: CASGQGETQYF.

DNA for the CDR3: TGCGCCAGCAGCTCGCTAGCGGGAGACACCTACGAGCAGTACTTC. Translating gives CASSSLAGDTYEQYF. The chain employs TRBV5-1 and TRBJ2-7, with 10 bases fitting TRBD2. With V trimmed by 3 bases and J by 2 bases, 5 bases remained unmatched. CDR3 length equals 15 residues. The germline CDR1 and CDR2 sequences are SGHRS and YFSETQ.

The chain has TRBV11-3 and TRBJ2-1, with D possibly being TRBD2 (7 bases). V was clipped by 4 bases and J by 9 bases, with 22 bases between them. CDR1 is SGHNT, CDR2 YENEEA, per germline. The CDR3 length is 16 residues. The CDR3 nucleotides are TGTGCCAGCAGCTCCCCTTTAGGGGGAGGGCCAAGTGAGCAGTTCTTC. Its translation is CASSSPLGGGPSEQFF.

The V and J genes are TRBV10-1 and TRBJ2-3; no reliable D call. Trimming removed 3 bases from V and 2 bases from J, with 12 bases in between. Germline V gives CDR1 WNHNN, CDR2 SYGVQD (reference sequence). The length of the CDR3 is 15 residues. Here the CDR3 DNA reads TGCGCCAGCAGTGACCAGCGTTCCCCCACAGATACGCAGTATTTT. Its translation: CASSDQRSPTDTQYF.

V is TRBV7-2 and J is TRBJ1-2; a weak D match, TRBD1 (5 bases). Deletions cut 2 bases from V and 8 bases from J, with 15 bases between. The V gene's germline CDR1 is SGHTA and CDR2 FQGNSA. The CDR3 totals 14 residues. The CDR3: CASSLRDSQRGYTF. The CDR3 nucleotides are TGTGCCAGCAGCTTAAGAGACAGCCAAAGGGGCTACACCTTC.

This clone was found once. The rearrangement uses TRBV6-5 and TRBJ2-2; no clear D. Germline CDR1 reads MNHEY; CDR2 reads SVGAGI. V lost 6 bases, J lost 6 bases, and 14 bases lay in between. CDR3 size: 14 residues. The CDR3 here is CASSPREGPGELFF. As DNA, the CDR3 is TGTGCCAGCAGCCCTAGGGAAGGGCCCGGGGAGCTGTTTTTT.

The chain carries TRBV5-6 and TRBJ1-2, with 7 bases fitting TRBD1. Losses at the gene ends were 1 base for V and 8 bases for J; bases not matched to a gene: 8. Germline CDR1 SGHDT, CDR2 YYEEEE. The length of the CDR3 is 14 residues. The CDR3 DNA is TGTGCCAGCAGCTTGTTGGGACAGACGGAGGGCTACACCTTC. It encodes CASSLLGQTEGYTF.

CDR3 DNA: TGTGCCAGTAGTATCGGGGACCTGAACACTGAAGCTTTCTTT. Protein: CASSIGDLNTEAFF. The chain combines TRBV19 with TRBJ1-1; tentatively, D is TRBD1 (5 bases). Trimming took 3 bases from V and 0 from J, leaving 8 bases between them. CDR3 length: 14 residues. Germline V gives CDR1 LNHDA, CDR2 SQIVND (reference sequence).

V usage is TRBV7-2 and J usage is TRBJ1-2; possibly TRBD1 for D (5 bases). V lost 1 base, J lost 4 bases, and 16 bases lay in between. Germline-derived CDR1 and CDR2 are SGHTA and FQGNSA. The CDR3 is 16 residues long. The CDR3 sequence: CASSLVFPGVRYGYTF. CDR3 bases: TGTGCCAGCAGCTTAGTTTTCCCGGGGGTCCGCTATGGCTACACCTTC.

CDR3: CATRLWTEQFF. DNA for the CDR3: TGTGCCACCCGACTCTGGACAGAGCAGTTCTTC. This chain joins TRBV6-5 and TRBJ2-1; D might be TRBD1 (5 bases). Germline V gene data show CDR1 as MNHEY and CDR2 as SVGAGI. The CDR3 loop spans 11 amino acids. V was cut by 10 bases and J by 10 bases, with 14 bases left in between.

V gene TRBV7-6 combines with J gene TRBJ2-7; D remains ambiguous. The length of the CDR3 is 14 residues. Trimming took 2 bases from V and 6 from J, leaving 14 bases between them. Germline V gene data show CDR1 as SGHVS and CDR2 as FNYEAQ. The CDR3: CASSLLRPSGEQYF. CDR3 nucleotide sequence: TGTGCCAGCAGCTTACTGAGACCTTCCGGCGAGCAGTACTTC.

This rearrangement joins TRBV18 to TRBJ1-2, with D possibly TRBD1 on 5 matching bases. With 3 bases removed from V and 0 bases from J, the gap between germline ends came to 14 bases. This CDR3 region has 16 residues. From germline, CDR1 is KGHSH and CDR2 LQKENI. The CDR3 protein is CASSPQGTPPNYGYTF. The CDR3, as DNA: TGTGCCAGCTCACCTCAGGGTACTCCGCCTAACTATGGCTACACCTTC.

The rearrangement joins TRBV11-2 to TRBJ1-4; 8 nucleotides agree with TRBD1. The V gene's germline CDR1 is SGHAT and CDR2 FQNNGV. The junction had 5 bases not matched to a gene; V was cut back by 1 base and J by 7 bases. This CDR3 region has 15 residues. The CDR3: CASSLGGQGGEKLFF. For the CDR3, the DNA is TGTGCCAGCAGCTTAGGCGGACAGGGAGGTGAAAAACTGTTTTTT.

The chain is built from TRBV28 and TRBJ1-2, with D possibly being TRBD1 (6 bases). Between the trimmed V and J ends, which lost 5 bases and 3 bases, there was a span of 13 bases. The CDR3 runs 14 residues. Germline CDR1 MDHEN, CDR2 SYDVKM. The CDR3 spells CASSPPGGHYGYTF. The CDR3 DNA reads TGTGCCAGCAGTCCGCCTGGGGGGCACTATGGCTACACCTTC.

The gene calls are TRBV14 and TRBJ2-7; maybe TRBD1 (6 bases). Germline assignment: CDR1 SGHDN and CDR2 FVKESK. Between the trimmed V and J ends, which lost 1 base and 2 bases, there was a span of 9 bases. The CDR3 totals 14 residues. CDR3 nucleotides: TGTGCCAGCAGCCAAGCAACAGGGCCCTACGAGCAGTACTTC. The encoded protein is CASSQATGPYEQYF.

This chain links TRBV7-2 with TRBJ2-7; D gene uncertain. The CDR3 is 14 residues long. CDR1 is SGHTA and CDR2 is FQGNSA in the germline V gene. V was trimmed by 1 base and J by 2 bases, leaving 9 bases between them. The CDR3 region is CASSLEGMPYEQYF. The CDR3 bases are TGTGCCAGCAGCTTAGAGGGCATGCCCTACGAGCAGTACTTC.

This clone was seen only once. The rearrangement links TRBV6-5 to TRBJ1-5; perhaps TRBD1 as D (6 bases). This CDR3 has 13 residues. Per germline, CDR1 MNHEY and CDR2 SVGAGI. V lost 5 bases to trimming and J lost 5 bases, with 10 bases between them. For the CDR3, the DNA is TGTGCCAGCAGTACAGACAGGCATCAGCCCCAGCATTTT. Its translation is CASSTDRHQPQHF.

On this clone: One end of the junction varies from germline; a read error may be responsible. V gene TRBV7-7 combines with J gene TRBJ1-1, with D unclear. Per germline, CDR1 SSHAT and CDR2 FNYEAQ (reference sequence). The CDR3 runs to 10 residues. Written as DNA, the CDR3 is TGTGCTAGCAGGAGGGCTGAAGCTTTCTTT. Amino acids: CASRRAEAFF.

This chain uses TRBV25-1 with TRBJ2-5; no clear D gene. Germline assignment: CDR1 MGHDK and CDR2 SYGVNS. V dropped 0 bases and J dropped 2 bases, with 16 bases sitting between them. CDR3 length equals 17 residues. The DNA for the CDR3 is TGTGCCAGCAGTGAATACACACCAAGCCCGGTACAAGAGACCCAGTACTTC. It encodes CASSEYTPSPVQETQYF.

The chain uses TRBV2 and TRBJ2-5; the D is unclear. The CDR3 is 12 residues long. CDR1 is SNHLY and CDR2 is FYNNEI in the germline V gene. The V end was cut by 4 bases, the J end by 5 bases, with 8 bases between. The CDR3 DNA sequence: TGTGCCAGCAGTGTTGTCGGGGAGACCCAGTACTTC. It is translated as CASSVVGETQYF.

The chain couples TRBV7-2 to TRBJ1-4; no clear D gene. V lost 4 bases to trimming and J lost 0 bases, with 6 bases between them. The CDR3 length is 14 residues. Germline CDR1 reads SGHTA; CDR2 reads FQGNSA. Here the CDR3 DNA reads TGTGCCAGCAGCTCAGGTTCAACTAATGAAAAACTGTTTTTT. Translating it yields CASSSGSTNEKLFF.

The chain has TRBV5-8 and TRBJ2-7, with 9 nucleotides matching TRBD2. Germline assignment: CDR1 SGHTS and CDR2 YDEGEE. The CDR3 sequence is 14 residues long. V was clipped by 4 bases and J by 4 bases; unmatched bases: 6. The CDR3, as DNA: TGTGCCAGCAGCCCCGGGACTAGCAGGTACGAGCAGTACTTC. Translating it yields CASSPGTSRYEQYF.

The chain links TRBV7-2 to TRBJ2-2; TRBD1 matches 8 bases. J gave up 5 bases and V 6 bases, and 8 bases lay outside the gene matches. CDR3 size: 15 residues. Per germline, CDR1 SGHTA and CDR2 FQGNSA. This chain's CDR3 is CASRLDREKTGELFF. CDR3 in DNA: TGTGCCAGCAGACTGGACAGGGAAAAAACCGGGGAGCTGTTTTTT.

This clone was detected only once. The chain couples TRBV28 to TRBJ1-6; TRBD1 agrees at 8 bases. Looked up from germline, CDR1 is MDHEN and CDR2 is SYDVKM. The length of the CDR3 is 15 residues. V lost 6 bases to trimming and J lost 9 bases; unmatched junction nucleotides: 10. The CDR3 reads CASRRQGAPISPLHF. CDR3 sequence (DNA): TGTGCCAGCAGGCGCCAGGGGGCCCCCATTTCACCCCTCCACTTT.

The chain has TRBV19 and TRBJ1-1; D is possibly TRBD1 (5 bases). This CDR3 comprises 14 residues. Per the germline V gene, CDR1 is LNHDA and CDR2 is SQIVND (reference sequence). The V gene lost 5 bases and the J gene lost 4 bases, with 14 bases spanning the gap. CDR3 DNA sequence: TGTGCCAGTAGTCTTGGGTTAAGGGGCACTGAAGCTTTCTTT. Translation gives CASSLGLRGTEAFF. Drawing the rest from reference TRBV19 and TRBJ1-1, the complete variable domain is DGGITQSPKYLFRKEGQNVTLSCEQNLNHDAMYWYRQDPGQGLRLIYYSQIVNDFQKGDIAEGYSVSREKKESFPLTVTSAQKNPTAFYLCASSLGLRGTEAFFGQGTRLTVV.